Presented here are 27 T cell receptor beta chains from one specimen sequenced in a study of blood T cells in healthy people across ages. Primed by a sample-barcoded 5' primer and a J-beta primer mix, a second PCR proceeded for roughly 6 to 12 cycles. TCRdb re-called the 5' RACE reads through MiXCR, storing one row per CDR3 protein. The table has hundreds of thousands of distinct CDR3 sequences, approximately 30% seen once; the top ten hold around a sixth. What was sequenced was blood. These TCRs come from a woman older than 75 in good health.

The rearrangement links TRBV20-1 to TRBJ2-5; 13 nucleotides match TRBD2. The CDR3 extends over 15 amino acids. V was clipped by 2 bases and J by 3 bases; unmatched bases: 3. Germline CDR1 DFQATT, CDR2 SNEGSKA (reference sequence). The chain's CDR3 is CSARTGTSGKETQYF. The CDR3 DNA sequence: TGCAGTGCTAGAACCGGGACTAGCGGGAAAGAGACCCAGTACTTC.

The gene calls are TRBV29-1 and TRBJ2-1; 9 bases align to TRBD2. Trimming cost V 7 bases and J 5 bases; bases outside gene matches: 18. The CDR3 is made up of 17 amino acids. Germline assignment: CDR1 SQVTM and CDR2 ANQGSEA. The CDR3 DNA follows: TGCAGCGCCGGTCGGGCACCCGGGACTAGCAGGAACAATGAGCAGTTCTTC. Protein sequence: CSAGRAPGTSRNNEQFF.

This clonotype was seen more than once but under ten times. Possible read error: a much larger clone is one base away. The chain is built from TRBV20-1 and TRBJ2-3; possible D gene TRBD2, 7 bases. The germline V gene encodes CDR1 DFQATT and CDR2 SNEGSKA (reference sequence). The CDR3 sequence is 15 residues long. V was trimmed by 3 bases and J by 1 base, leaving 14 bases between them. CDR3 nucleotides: TGCAGTGCTAGGGGATGCGGGGGCGGCACAGATACGCAGTATTTT. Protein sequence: CSARGCGGGTDTQYF.

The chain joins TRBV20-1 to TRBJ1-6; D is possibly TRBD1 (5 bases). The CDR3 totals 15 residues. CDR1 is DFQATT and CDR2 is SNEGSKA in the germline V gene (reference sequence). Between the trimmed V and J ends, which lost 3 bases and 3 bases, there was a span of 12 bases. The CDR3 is CSARRGDRYNSPLHF. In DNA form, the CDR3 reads TGCAGTGCTAGGAGGGGCGACCGCTATAATTCACCCCTCCACTTT.

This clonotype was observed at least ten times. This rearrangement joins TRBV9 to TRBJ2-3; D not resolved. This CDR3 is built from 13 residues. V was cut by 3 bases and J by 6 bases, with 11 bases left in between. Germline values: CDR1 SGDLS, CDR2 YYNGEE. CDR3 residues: CASSAPPDDTQYF. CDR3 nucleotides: TGTGCCAGCAGCGCACCCCCCGATGATACGCAGTATTTT.

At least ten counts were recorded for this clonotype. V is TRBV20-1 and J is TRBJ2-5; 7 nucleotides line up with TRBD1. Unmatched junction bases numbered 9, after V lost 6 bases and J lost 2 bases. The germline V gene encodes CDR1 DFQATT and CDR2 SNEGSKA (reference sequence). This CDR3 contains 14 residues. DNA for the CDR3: TGCAGTGCGCTTAAATGGGACAGTCAAGAGACCCAGTACTTC. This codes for CSALKWDSQETQYF.

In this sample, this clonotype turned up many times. The CDR3: CSATPGQGLTHPDTQYF. CDR3 bases: TGCAGTGCTACCCCGGGACAGGGGCTTACCCACCCAGATACGCAGTATTTT. The genes are TRBV20-1 and TRBJ2-3; 10 bases line up with TRBD1. Germline assignment: CDR1 DFQATT and CDR2 SNEGSKA (reference sequence). With 4 bases clipped from V and 4 bases from J, the junction kept 14 bases outside the gene matches. This CDR3 contains 17 residues.

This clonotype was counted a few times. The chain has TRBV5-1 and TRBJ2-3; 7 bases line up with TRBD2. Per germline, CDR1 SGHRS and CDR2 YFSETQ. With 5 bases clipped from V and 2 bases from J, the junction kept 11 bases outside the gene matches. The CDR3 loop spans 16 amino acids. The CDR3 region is CASSRASSGLTDTQYF. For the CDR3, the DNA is TGCGCCAGCAGTCGGGCTTCTAGCGGACTCACAGATACGCAGTATTTT.

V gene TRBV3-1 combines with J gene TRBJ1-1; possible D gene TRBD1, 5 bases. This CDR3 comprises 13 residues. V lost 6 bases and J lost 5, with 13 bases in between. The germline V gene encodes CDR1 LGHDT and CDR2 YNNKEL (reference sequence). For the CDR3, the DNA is TGTGCCAGCAGTCAACCCGGGGGGACTGAAGCTTTCTTT. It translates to CASSQPGGTEAFF.

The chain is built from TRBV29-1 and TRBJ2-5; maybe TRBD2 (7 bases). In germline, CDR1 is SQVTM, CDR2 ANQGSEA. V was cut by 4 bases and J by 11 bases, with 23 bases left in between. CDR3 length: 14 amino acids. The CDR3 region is CSVVEGGGRNEQYF. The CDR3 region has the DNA TGCAGCGTTGTGGAGGGGGGGGGCCGCAATGAGCAGTACTTC.

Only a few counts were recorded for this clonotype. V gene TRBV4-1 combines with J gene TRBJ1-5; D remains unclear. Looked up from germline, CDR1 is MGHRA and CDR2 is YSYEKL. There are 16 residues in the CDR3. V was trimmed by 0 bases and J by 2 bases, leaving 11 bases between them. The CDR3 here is CASSQDHPPGNQPQHF. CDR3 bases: TGCGCCAGCAGCCAAGACCATCCCCCTGGCAATCAGCCCCAGCATTTT.

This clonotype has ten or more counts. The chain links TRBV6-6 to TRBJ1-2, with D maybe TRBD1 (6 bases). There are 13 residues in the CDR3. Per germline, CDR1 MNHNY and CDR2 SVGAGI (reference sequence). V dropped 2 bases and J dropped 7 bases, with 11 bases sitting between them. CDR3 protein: CASSYEQGLGYTF. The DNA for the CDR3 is TGTGCCAGCAGTTACGAACAGGGCCTTGGCTACACCTTC.

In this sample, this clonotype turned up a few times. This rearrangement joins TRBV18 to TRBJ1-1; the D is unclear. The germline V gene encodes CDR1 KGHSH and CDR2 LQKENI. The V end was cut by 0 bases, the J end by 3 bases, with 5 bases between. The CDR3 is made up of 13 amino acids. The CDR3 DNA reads TGTGCCAGCTCACCACCGGGCTACACTGAAGCTTTCTTT. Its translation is CASSPPGYTEAFF. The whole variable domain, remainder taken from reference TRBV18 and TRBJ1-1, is NAGVMQNPRHLVRRRGQEARLRCSPMKGHSHVYWYRQLPEEGLKFMVYLQKENIIDESGMPKERFSAEFPKEGPSILRIQQVVRGDSAAYFCASSPPGYTEAFFGQGTRLTVV.

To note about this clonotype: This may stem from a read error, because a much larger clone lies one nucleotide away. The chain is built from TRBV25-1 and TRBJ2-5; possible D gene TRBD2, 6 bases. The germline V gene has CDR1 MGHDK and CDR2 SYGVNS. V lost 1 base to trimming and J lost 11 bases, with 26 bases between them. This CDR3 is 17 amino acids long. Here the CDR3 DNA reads TGTGCCAGCAGTGAATCGGGTCGCGGGATTCAGCCCAATGAGCAGTACTTC. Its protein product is CASSESGRGIQPNEQYF.

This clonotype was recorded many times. This CDR3 is CASSPPSVGWEQFF. In DNA, the CDR3 is TGTGCCAGCTCACCCCCCTCGGTGGGTTGGGAGCAGTTCTTC. This chain joins TRBV18 and TRBJ2-1; D is unclear. CDR3 length: 14 amino acids. V lost 3 bases and J lost 10, with 16 bases in between. The V gene's germline CDR1 is KGHSH and CDR2 LQKENI.

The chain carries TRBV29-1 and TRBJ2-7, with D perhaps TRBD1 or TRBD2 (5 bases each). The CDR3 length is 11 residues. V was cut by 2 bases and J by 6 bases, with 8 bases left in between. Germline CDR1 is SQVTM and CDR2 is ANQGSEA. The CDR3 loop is CSVERGSEQYF. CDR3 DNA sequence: TGCAGCGTTGAACGGGGCAGCGAGCAGTACTTC.

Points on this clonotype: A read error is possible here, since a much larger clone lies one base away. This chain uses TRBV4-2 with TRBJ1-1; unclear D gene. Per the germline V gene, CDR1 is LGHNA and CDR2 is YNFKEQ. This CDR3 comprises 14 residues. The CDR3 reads CAGSQDFEAPSAFF. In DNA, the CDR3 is TGTGCCGGCAGCCAAGATTTCGAAGCCCCTTCAGCTTTCTTT.

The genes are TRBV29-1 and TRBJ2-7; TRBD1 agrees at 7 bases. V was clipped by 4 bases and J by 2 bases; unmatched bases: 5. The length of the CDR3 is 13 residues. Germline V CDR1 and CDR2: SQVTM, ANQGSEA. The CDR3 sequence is CSVGVGTAYEQYF. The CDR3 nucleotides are TGCAGCGTTGGGGTCGGGACAGCCTACGAGCAGTACTTC.

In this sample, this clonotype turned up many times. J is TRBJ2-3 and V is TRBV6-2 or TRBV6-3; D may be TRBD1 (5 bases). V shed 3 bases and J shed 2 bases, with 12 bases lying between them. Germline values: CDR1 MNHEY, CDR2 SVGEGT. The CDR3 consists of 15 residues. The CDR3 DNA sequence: TGTGCCAGCAGTTATTCAGGGCCACTCACAGATACGCAGTATTTT. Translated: CASSYSGPLTDTQYF.

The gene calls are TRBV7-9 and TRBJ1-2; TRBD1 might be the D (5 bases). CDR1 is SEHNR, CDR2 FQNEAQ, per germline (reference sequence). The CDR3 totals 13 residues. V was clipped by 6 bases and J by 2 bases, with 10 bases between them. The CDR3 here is CASSQTVNYGYTF. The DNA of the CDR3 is TGTGCCAGCAGTCAGACAGTCAACTATGGCTACACCTTC.

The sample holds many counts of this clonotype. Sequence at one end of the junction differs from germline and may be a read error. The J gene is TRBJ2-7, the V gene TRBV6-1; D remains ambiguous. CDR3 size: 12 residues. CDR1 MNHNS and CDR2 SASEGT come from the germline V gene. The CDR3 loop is CANSDGSYEQYF. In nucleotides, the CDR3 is TGTGCCAACAGTGACGGATCGTACGAGCAGTACTTC.

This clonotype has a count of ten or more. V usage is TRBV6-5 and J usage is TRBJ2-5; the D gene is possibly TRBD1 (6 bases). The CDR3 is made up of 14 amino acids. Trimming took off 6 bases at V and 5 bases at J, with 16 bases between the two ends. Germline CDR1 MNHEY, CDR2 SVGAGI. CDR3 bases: TGTGCCAGCAGCCCGGGACACCCGAAGGAGACCCAGTACTTC. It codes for CASSPGHPKETQYF.

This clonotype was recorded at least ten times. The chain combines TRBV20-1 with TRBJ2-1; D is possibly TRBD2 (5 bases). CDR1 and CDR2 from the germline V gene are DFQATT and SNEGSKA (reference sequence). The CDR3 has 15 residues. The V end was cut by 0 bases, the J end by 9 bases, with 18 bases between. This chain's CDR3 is CSARDLRWELSEQFF. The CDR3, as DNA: TGCAGTGCTAGAGATCTTCGGTGGGAGCTCAGTGAGCAGTTCTTC.

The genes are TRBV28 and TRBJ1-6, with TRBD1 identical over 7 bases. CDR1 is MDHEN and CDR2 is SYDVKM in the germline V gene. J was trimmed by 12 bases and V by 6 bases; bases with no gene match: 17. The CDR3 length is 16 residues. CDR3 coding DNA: TGTGCCAGCAGAGGCTCGACAGGGCTTAATTCTGGACCCCTCCACTTT. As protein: CASRGSTGLNSGPLHF.

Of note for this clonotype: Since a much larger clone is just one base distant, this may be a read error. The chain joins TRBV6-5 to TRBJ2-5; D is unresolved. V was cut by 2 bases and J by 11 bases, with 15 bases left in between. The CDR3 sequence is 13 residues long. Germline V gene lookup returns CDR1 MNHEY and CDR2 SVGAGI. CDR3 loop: CASSYLRSYGQYF. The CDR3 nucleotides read TGTGCCAGCAGTTACCTCAGATCATACGGGCAGTACTTC.

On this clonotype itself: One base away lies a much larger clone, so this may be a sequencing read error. The CDR3 region has the DNA TGTGCCGGCAGCTCAGACAACAGGGGGGCCTACGAGCAGTACTTC. This gives the protein CAGSSDNRGAYEQYF. The gene calls are TRBV7-9 and TRBJ2-7; 8 nucleotides align to TRBD1. CDR3 size: 15 residues. Germline values: CDR1 SEHNR, CDR2 FQNEAQ (reference sequence).

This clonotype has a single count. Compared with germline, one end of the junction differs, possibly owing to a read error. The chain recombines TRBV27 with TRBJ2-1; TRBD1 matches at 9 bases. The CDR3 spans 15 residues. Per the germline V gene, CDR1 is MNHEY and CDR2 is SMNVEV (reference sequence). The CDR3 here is CTSTYGPQGANGQFF. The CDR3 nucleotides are TGTACCAGCACTTACGGCCCACAGGGGGCGAATGGGCAGTTCTTC.